Described below is a single T cell receptor beta chain sequence and its context. This CDR3 has 18 amino acids. V lost 0 bases, J lost 1 base, and 5 bases stayed unmatched. The V gene's germline CDR1 is LGHNA and CDR2 YNFKEQ. Original processing notes: Reference gene primers were amplified, and this amplification served to estimate nucleated cell counts. Data came from immunoSEQ multiplex PCR; TCRdb stores just in-frame clones and leaves some out. V and J calls and clone size follow that table, whereas D and trimming were derived from the DNA. The table records about 330,000 clones, about 89% of them present only once. The sample belongs to a study of blood T cell repertoires in COVID-19. On the study more broadly: Some COVID-19 samples were acute and others convalescent; all came from the United States, Italy and Spain. Sample material is recorded as cDNA or gDNA derived from T cells, B-cell-depleted T cells, or PBMCs.

J is TRBJ2-2 and V is TRBV4-2; 10 nucleotides agree with TRBD2. The sequence came from a man aged 18 to 29 who had recovered from COVID-19. The sequenced material came from peripheral blood. Here the CDR3 reads CASSQDPGLAENTGELFF. The CDR3 DNA sequence: TGTGCCAGCAGCCAAGATCCTGGACTAGCGGAGAACACCGGGGAGCTGTTTTTT.